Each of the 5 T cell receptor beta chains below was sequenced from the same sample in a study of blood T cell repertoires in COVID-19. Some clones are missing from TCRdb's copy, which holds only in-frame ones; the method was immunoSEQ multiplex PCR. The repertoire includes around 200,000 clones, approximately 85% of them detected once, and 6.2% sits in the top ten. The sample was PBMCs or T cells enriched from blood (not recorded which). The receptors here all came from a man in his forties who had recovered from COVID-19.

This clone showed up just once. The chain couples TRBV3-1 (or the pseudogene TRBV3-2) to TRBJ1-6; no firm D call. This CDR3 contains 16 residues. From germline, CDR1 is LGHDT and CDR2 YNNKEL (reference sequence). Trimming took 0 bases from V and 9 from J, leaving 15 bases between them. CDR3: CASSQEAVGSFSPLHF. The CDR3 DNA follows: TGTGCCAGCAGCCAAGAGGCGGTTGGCAGTTTTTCACCCCTCCACTTT.

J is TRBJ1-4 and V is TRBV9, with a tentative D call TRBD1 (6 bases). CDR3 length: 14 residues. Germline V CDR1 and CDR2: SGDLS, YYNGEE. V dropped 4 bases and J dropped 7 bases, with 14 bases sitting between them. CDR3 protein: CASSTRQDPEKLFF. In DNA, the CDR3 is TGTGCCAGCAGCACCCGACAGGATCCTGAAAAACTGTTTTTT.

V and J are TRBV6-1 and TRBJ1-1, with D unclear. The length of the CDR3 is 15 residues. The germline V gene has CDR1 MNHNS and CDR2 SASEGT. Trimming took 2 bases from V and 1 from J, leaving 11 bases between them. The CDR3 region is CASSELAGTNTEAFF. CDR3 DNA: TGTGCCAGCAGTGAATTGGCGGGAACGAACACTGAAGCTTTCTTT.

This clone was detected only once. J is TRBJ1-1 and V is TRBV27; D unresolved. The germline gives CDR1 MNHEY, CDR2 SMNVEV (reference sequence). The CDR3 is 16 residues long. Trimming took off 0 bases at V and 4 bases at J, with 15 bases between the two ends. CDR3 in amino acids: CASSLSRGRRGTEAFF. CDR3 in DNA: TGTGCCAGCAGTTTATCCCGAGGAAGACGGGGCACTGAAGCTTTCTTT.

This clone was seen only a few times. CDR3 sequence: CASTGTGDHTEAFF. Written as DNA, the CDR3 is TGTGCCAGCACCGGGACAGGGGATCATACTGAAGCTTTCTTT. This chain connects TRBV5-6 to TRBJ1-1, with TRBD1 matching over 10 bases. V shed 6 bases, J shed 5 bases, and the junction held 7 bases outside the gene matches. CDR1 is SGHDT, CDR2 YYEEEE, per germline. The CDR3 sequence is 14 residues long. Based on the CDR3 plus reference TRBV5-6 and TRBJ1-1, the full variable domain is DAGVTQSPTHLIKTRGQQVTLRCSPKSGHDTVSWYQQALGQGPQFIFQYYEEEERQRGNFPDRFSGHQFPNYSSELNVNALLLGDSALYLCASTGTGDHTEAFFGQGTRLTVV.